The 25 T cell receptor beta chains below come from one sample, sequenced in a study of ipilimumab plus nivolumab after autologous stem cell transplantation. Some clones are missing from TCRdb's copy, which holds only in-frame ones; the method was immunoSEQ multiplex PCR. The sample contains about 22,000 clones, 77% of which appear only once. Sequencing was performed on PBMCs, taken in a trial of ipilimumab plus nivolumab as post-transplant consolidation. These receptors all come from a male donor with diffuse large B-cell lymphoma.

The chain is built from TRBV5-4 and TRBJ2-7; TRBD1 aligns across 9 bases. The length of the CDR3 is 15 residues. Unmatched junction bases numbered 9, after V lost 4 bases and J lost 4 bases. The germline V gene encodes CDR1 SGHNT and CDR2 YYREEE (reference sequence). CDR3 in DNA: TGTGCCAGCAGCCCTGGAGGGACAGGGACGTACGAGCAGTACTTC. Amino acid sequence: CASSPGGTGTYEQYF.

The V call is TRBV20-1, the J call TRBJ2-5; D ambiguous. The tail of the sequence fits TRBJ2-7 better, so the J call may be wrong. Germline V gene data show CDR1 as DFQATT and CDR2 as SNEGSKA (reference sequence). This CDR3 comprises 11 residues. CDR3 bases: TGCAGTGCCCAAGAGACCGGCGAGCAGTACTTC. It translates to CSAQETGEQYF.

The chain links TRBV10-3 to TRBJ2-5; the D gene is possibly TRBD1 (6 bases). The DNA end favors TRBJ2-7, so the J call may be wrong. Looked up from germline, CDR1 is ENHRY and CDR2 is SYGVKD. The length of the CDR3 is 13 residues. The CDR3 here is CAISGTQGFEQYF. As DNA, the CDR3 is TGTGCCATCAGTGGGACACAGGGTTTCGAGCAGTACTTC.

J is TRBJ2-3 and V is TRBV9, with a weak D call TRBD2 (6 bases). This CDR3 is 16 amino acids long. Germline CDR1 is SGDLS and CDR2 is YYNGEE. V was shortened by 3 bases and J by 3 bases, with 17 bases between the two germline ends. As DNA, the CDR3 is TGTGCCAGCAGCGACAACCTCAAGACTAGTACAGATACGCAGTATTTT. Amino acid sequence: CASSDNLKTSTDTQYF.

V gene TRBV9 combines with J gene TRBJ1-6; D ambiguous. Germline assignment: CDR1 SGDLS and CDR2 YYNGEE. V gave up 0 bases and J gave up 7 bases, with 11 bases separating them. The CDR3 spans 15 residues. This chain's CDR3 is CASSVGVSLNSPLHF. CDR3 DNA: TGTGCCAGCAGCGTAGGGGTCAGCCTGAATTCACCCCTCCACTTT.

The chain has TRBV11-3 and TRBJ2-3; the match to TRBD1 covers 8 bases. CDR3 length equals 17 residues. Per the germline V gene, CDR1 is SGHNT and CDR2 is YENEEA. Germline trimming cut 3 bases from V and 5 bases from J; bases unmatched to any gene: 13. CDR3 bases: TGTGCCAGCAGCTTGGTTGGACAGGGAAGCGGAGAAGATACGCAGTATTTT. Protein product: CASSLVGQGSGEDTQYF.

J is TRBJ1-2 and V is TRBV7-8; D perhaps matches TRBD1 (5 bases). Trimming cost V 5 bases and J 0 bases, with 16 bases left between them. Looked up from germline, CDR1 is SGHVS and CDR2 is FQNEAQ. The CDR3 totals 16 residues. As DNA, the CDR3 is TGTGCCAGCAGCCCCTCCCCAGGGTCGGCTAACTATGGCTACACCTTC. Amino acids: CASSPSPGSANYGYTF.

V is TRBV9 and J is TRBJ2-2, with D perhaps matching TRBD2 (6 bases). V lost 1 base, J lost 7 bases, and 14 bases lay in between. Per the germline V gene, CDR1 is SGDLS and CDR2 is YYNGEE. This CDR3 spans 15 amino acids. The CDR3 nucleotides are TGTGCCAGCAGCGTATCTGGGGGAGGCGTCGGGGAGCTGTTTTTT. Amino acids: CASSVSGGGVGELFF.

This clone was seen just once. The chain joins TRBV7-3 to TRBJ1-1, with D possibly TRBD1 on 6 matching bases. This CDR3 region has 13 residues. V lost 6 bases and J 5 bases, leaving 13 bases between the germline ends. Germline V gene lookup returns CDR1 SGHTA and CDR2 FQGTGA. Written as DNA, the CDR3 is TGTGCCAGCAGACGACAGGATGGGACTGAAGCTTTCTTT. Translated: CASRRQDGTEAFF.

The CDR3 reads CASSGRDSSYEQYF. The CDR3 coding sequence is TGTGCCAGCAGCGGGCGGGACAGCTCCTACGAGCAGTACTTC. The chain combines TRBV7-2 with TRBJ2-7; D is possibly TRBD1 (7 bases). The V gene's germline CDR1 is SGHTA and CDR2 FQGNSA. V was shortened by 5 bases and J by 0 bases, with 11 bases between the two germline ends. CDR3 length: 14 residues.

The genes are TRBV7-2 and TRBJ2-2; D is possibly TRBD2 (5 bases). The length of the CDR3 is 13 residues. From germline, CDR1 is SGHTA and CDR2 FQGNSA. The V gene lost 5 bases and the J gene lost 7 bases, with 11 bases spanning the gap. In nucleotides, the CDR3 is TGTGCCAGCAGCCCCGGACTCGGCGGGGAGCTGTTTTTT. The encoded protein is CASSPGLGGELFF.

V gene TRBV6-5 combines with J gene TRBJ2-7, with D possibly matching TRBD1 (7 bases). Trimming took off 5 bases at V and 7 bases at J, with 21 bases between the two ends. In germline, CDR1 is MNHEY, CDR2 SVGAGI. The CDR3 has 15 residues. CDR3 DNA sequence: TGTGCCAGCAGTATCCCCAGGGGGGCGTCGCGGGAGCAGTACTTC. The encoded protein is CASSIPRGASREQYF.

This sequence joins TRBV28 and TRBJ2-7; possible D gene TRBD1, 6 bases. Germline V gene sequence: CDR1 MDHEN, CDR2 SYDVKM. V gave up 6 bases and J gave up 9 bases, with 15 bases separating them. This CDR3 is 12 amino acids long. The CDR3 DNA reads as TGTGCCAGCAGAACCCCGAGGGGGACGCAGTACTTC. Its translation is CASRTPRGTQYF.

The chain links TRBV10-3 to TRBJ1-1; the D gene is possibly TRBD1 (6 bases). The CDR3 loop spans 16 amino acids. Germline values: CDR1 ENHRY, CDR2 SYGVKD. Trimming took 4 bases from V and 1 from J, leaving 16 bases between them. The CDR3 DNA follows: TGTGCCATCAGTGGATCCAAACAGGGAGGGAACACTGAAGCTTTCTTT. Protein product: CAISGSKQGGNTEAFF.

This clone was picked up one time. The V call is TRBV5-6, the J call TRBJ1-5; D is possibly TRBD1 (6 bases). CDR1 and CDR2 from the germline V gene are SGHDT and YYEEEE. The CDR3 is made up of 15 amino acids. Trimming removed 5 bases from V and 1 base from J, with 13 bases in between. The CDR3 DNA sequence: TGTGCCAGCAGTATACAGGGTTGGAGCAATCAGCCCCAGCATTTT. Its translation is CASSIQGWSNQPQHF.

This clone was seen only once. This sequence joins TRBV7-8 and TRBJ2-7; 9 nucleotides align to TRBD1. Germline lookup yields CDR1 SGHVS and CDR2 FQNEAQ. V gave up 4 bases and J gave up 2 bases; unmatched junction bases: 9. The CDR3 has 16 residues. The DNA of the CDR3 is TGTGCCAGCAGCTCTTATGCGGGACAGGGAGCCTACGAGCAGTACTTC. Amino acid sequence: CASSSYAGQGAYEQYF.

V is TRBV11-2 and J is TRBJ2-7, with 8 bases lining up with TRBD1. The CDR3 contains 13 residues. The germline V gene encodes CDR1 SGHAT and CDR2 FQNNGV. The V and J ends lost 6 bases and 4 bases, in that order; junction bases with no gene match: 5. The CDR3 loop reads CASRQGGGYEQYF. The CDR3 region has the DNA TGTGCCAGCAGACAGGGGGGAGGTTACGAGCAGTACTTC.

The chain combines TRBV7-9 with TRBJ2-5, with a tentative D call TRBD2 (5 bases). This CDR3 comprises 15 residues. Germline V CDR1 and CDR2: SEHNR, FQNEAQ (reference sequence). V was pared by 0 bases and J by 5 bases, with 13 bases between. The CDR3 region is CASSLAIGLGETQYF. The CDR3 nucleotides are TGTGCCAGCAGCTTAGCCATAGGACTCGGGGAGACCCAGTACTTC.

This chain connects TRBV30 to TRBJ1-4; D not resolved. Germline-derived CDR1 and CDR2 are GTSNPN and SVGIG (reference sequence). V lost 2 bases and J 8 bases, leaving 12 bases between the germline ends. There are 13 residues in the CDR3. The CDR3 nucleotides read TGTGCCTGGAGTAACCTGGGTGGGGAAAAACTGTTTTTT. Protein product: CAWSNLGGEKLFF.

CDR3 nucleotide sequence: TGTGCCAGTGGCCGAGCGGGGTACGAGCAGTACTTC. Amino acids: CASGRAGYEQYF. This chain connects TRBV28 to TRBJ2-7; 7 bases are shared with TRBD2. The germline V gene has CDR1 MDHEN and CDR2 SYDVKM. The CDR3 is made up of 12 amino acids. V was clipped by 9 bases and J by 4 bases; unmatched bases: 6.

This chain joins TRBV18 and TRBJ2-7, with 7 bases aligning to TRBD1. Germline CDR1 reads KGHSH; CDR2 reads LQKENI. This CDR3 contains 12 residues. Trimming took 4 bases from V and 5 from J; bases not matched to a gene: 2. DNA for the CDR3: TGTGCCAGCTCACAGGGGGCTGACGAGCAGTACTTC. It specifies CASSQGADEQYF.

The chain has TRBV12-5 and TRBJ2-1; 7 bases match TRBD2. Germline loops: CDR1 LGHNT, CDR2 FRNRAP. The CDR3 is made up of 14 amino acids. Germline trimming cut 5 bases from V and 2 bases from J; bases unmatched to any gene: 3. The CDR3 sequence: CASGPGLAYNEQFF. Here the CDR3 DNA reads TGTGCTAGTGGTCCCGGACTAGCCTACAATGAGCAGTTCTTC.

This clone is large. The genes are TRBV7-6 and TRBJ2-7; 9 bases are shared with TRBD2. Germline trimming cut 5 bases from V and 3 bases from J; bases unmatched to any gene: 5. The germline CDR1 and CDR2 sequences are SGHVS and FNYEAQ. The CDR3 length is 14 residues. CDR3: CASSHSAGGYEQYF. In nucleotides, the CDR3 is TGTGCCAGCAGCCATTCAGCGGGGGGCTACGAGCAGTACTTC.

For this clone: Other DNA sequences within the sample encode an identical CDR3. The V call is TRBV29-1, the J call TRBJ1-1; TRBD1 agrees at 7 bases. Unmatched junction bases numbered 9, after V lost 4 bases and J lost 1 base. Per germline, CDR1 SQVTM and CDR2 ANQGSEA. The CDR3 extends over 15 amino acids. The CDR3 region is CSVAYSRTGNTEAFF. In DNA form, the CDR3 reads TGCAGCGTTGCCTATTCTCGGACAGGGAACACTGAAGCTTTCTTT.

The DNA for the CDR3 is TGTGCCAGCAGCCGACAGGGGGCTCTTAATCAGCCCCAGCATTTT. Translated: CASSRQGALNQPQHF. The chain couples TRBV5-5 to TRBJ1-5, with 10 bases lining up with TRBD1. Germline CDR1 reads SGHKS; CDR2 reads YYEKEE (reference sequence). CDR3 length: 15 amino acids. V lost 4 bases, J lost 4 bases, and 5 bases stayed unmatched.